This TCR beta chain came from a study of T cell changes during pregnancy in multiple sclerosis (dated by TCRdb to between 2018 and 2021). Concerning the study at large: Changes in the T cell repertoire over the course of pregnancy were examined in this study in women with multiple sclerosis.

As regards this clone: Its antigen is not yet known. No base-level quality is on record; no much larger clone is a single base apart.

Library generation was performed with the immunoSEQ multiplex PCR assay. TCRdb retrieved this table from immuneACCESS and kept in-frame rearrangements only. Not all clones are present; in checked studies, unresolved V genes account for under half, and no reason is known for the remainder. This sample gives about 67,000 clones in total; 92% of them show up just once. 1.6% of the sample is taken by the ten largest. The CDR3 contains 16 residues, cysteine and phenylalanine counted. Only the CDR3 DNA is retained, 48 bases long and in frame from the first base. V and J are trimmed by 3 bases and 4 bases, and the gene matches miss 6 bases of the junction. The germline V gene encodes CDR1 SGHDN and CDR2 FVKESK.

The V and J genes are TRBV14 and TRBJ2-3; TRBD2 aligns with 11 central bases. This sequence originates from a female donor in good health, enrolled as a control in a pregnancy study. This material consisted of peripheral blood, taken in the first trimester of pregnancy. The nucleotide sequence reads as follows: TGTGCCAGCAGCCAGCCGGGACTAGCGGCAGCAGATACGCAGTATTTT. This codes for CASSQPGLAAADTQYF. The full variable domain, completed from the reference TRBV14 and TRBJ2-3 proteins outside the CDR3, reads EAGVTQFPSHSVIEKGQTVTLRCDPISGHDNLYWYRRVMGKEIKFLLHFVKESKQDESGMPNNRFLAERTGGTYSTLKVQPAELEDSGVYFCASSQPGLAAADTQYFGPGTRLTVL.